Here is one T cell receptor (beta chain) with its context. This specimen comes from a study of blood T cell repertoires in COVID-19. Study-level information: The United States, Italy and Spain were the sources of the acute and convalescent COVID-19 samples. PBMCs, B-cell-depleted T cells, or T cells provided the cDNA or gDNA that made up the material.

With 7 bases removed from V and 4 bases from J, the gap between germline ends came to 16 bases. Germline CDR1 LNHDA, CDR2 SQIVND (reference sequence). CDR3 length: 14 residues. How the authors handled the data: Amplification of reference gene primers was used by the study to estimate nucleated cell counts. Profiling relied on immunoSEQ multiplex PCR, and the TCRdb table lists in-frame clones only, not all of them. Clone size and V and J calls were adopted from that table, with D and trimming inferred from the DNA. Of some 190,000 clones detected, roughly 80% appear once; the ten largest clones hold 6.9%.

The receptor's source is a man in his sixties with acute or convalescent COVID-19. The rearrangement joins TRBV19 to TRBJ1-1; D is unresolved. Sequencing used peripheral blood. CDR3 nucleotides: TGTGCCAGTATCACCTCGCATCGGGGCACTGAAGCTTTCTTT. This encodes CASITSHRGTEAFF.